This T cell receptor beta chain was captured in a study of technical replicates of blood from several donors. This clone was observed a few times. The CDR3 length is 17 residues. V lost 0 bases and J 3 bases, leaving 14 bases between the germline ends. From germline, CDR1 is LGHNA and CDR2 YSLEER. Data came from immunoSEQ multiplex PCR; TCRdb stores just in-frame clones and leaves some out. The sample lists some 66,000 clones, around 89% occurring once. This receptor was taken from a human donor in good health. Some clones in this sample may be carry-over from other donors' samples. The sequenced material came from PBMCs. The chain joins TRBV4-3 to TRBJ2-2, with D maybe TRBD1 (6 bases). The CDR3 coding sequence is TGCGCCAGCAGCCAAGAACCCAGGGGCGACGACACCGGGGAGCTGTTTTTT. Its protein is CASSQEPRGDDTGELFF.